The clone carrying this TCR beta chain has only a few counts. The data originate from a study of molecular identifiers for immune sequencing clone quantification. In the study overall: In replicates, RNA taken from roughly 21,000 or 96,000 naive CD8 cells was divided five ways, and four portions underwent sequencing.

Using a CD8+CD4-CCR7+CD45RA+ phenotype, naive CD8 T cells were sorted. The V end lost 6 bases, the J end lost 6 bases, and 12 bases lay between the germline ends. The CDR3 has 12 amino acids. CDR1 and CDR2 from the germline V gene are MNHEY and SMNVEV (reference sequence). TCRdb independently ran MiXCR on the PCR reads; one entry per CDR3 protein. The data contain 55,000 to 75,000 distinct CDR3 sequences, 15% to 20% of them seen just once; the ten biggest clones take up roughly 1.4%. The sample taken for sequencing was naive CD8+ T cells from blood, with Jurkat cell RNA spiked in. The subset was: FACS-sorted CD8+CD4-CCR7+CD45RA+ naive T cells. This chain links TRBV27 with TRBJ2-7; no clear D. This receptor was taken from a human donor in good health. Some libraries in this study had Jurkat cell RNA spiked in. The CDR3: CASSFLGREQYF. DNA for the CDR3: TGTGCCAGCAGCTTCCTTGGGCGCGAGCAGTACTTC.